Shown below are 8 T cell receptor beta chains from a single sample sequenced in a study of OX40 agonist ivuxolimab in advanced cancers. Some clones are missing from TCRdb's copy, which holds only in-frame ones; the method was immunoSEQ multiplex PCR. The sample holds approximately 58,000 clones, more than 85% seen once. Sequenced here: CD4+ or CD8+ T cells sorted from blood, sampled in a trial of the OX40 agonist ivuxolimab. These receptors all come from an adult with an advanced solid tumor such as melanoma, head and neck, liver or kidney cancer.

The rearrangement uses TRBV6-5 and TRBJ1-4; tentative D call: TRBD1 (5 bases). This CDR3 is 14 amino acids long. CDR1 is MNHEY, CDR2 SVGAGI, per germline. The ends were cut back, 4 bases at V and 0 bases at J, with 6 bases in the middle. The CDR3 region is CASSSGATNEKLFF. Here the CDR3 DNA reads TGTGCCAGCAGTTCGGGGGCAACTAATGAAAAACTGTTTTTT.

The chain combines TRBV11-3 with TRBJ2-7, with 8 bases that match TRBD2. This CDR3 region has 16 residues. With V trimmed by 6 bases and J by 2 bases, 12 bases remained unmatched. The germline V gene encodes CDR1 SGHNT and CDR2 YENEEA. This chain's CDR3 is CASRKPLGLDPYEQYF. As DNA, the CDR3 is TGTGCCAGCAGGAAGCCTCTGGGACTAGATCCCTACGAGCAGTACTTC.

V gene TRBV20-1 combines with J gene TRBJ2-3; no clear D gene. The CDR3 is 11 residues long. Trimming took 4 bases from V and 8 from J, leaving 10 bases between them. The V gene's germline CDR1 is DFQATT and CDR2 SNEGSKA (reference sequence). Here the CDR3 reads CSAIPGLTQYF. DNA of the CDR3: TGCAGTGCTATTCCGGGCCTTACGCAGTATTTT.

The rearrangement joins TRBV19 to TRBJ2-3; TRBD2 agrees at 10 bases. V lost 4 bases to trimming and J lost 5 bases; unmatched junction nucleotides: 12. Germline V lookup: CDR1 LNHDA, CDR2 SQIVND (reference sequence). CDR3 size: 17 residues. CDR3 DNA sequence: TGTGCCAGTAGTACCTCTGGGGTAGCGGGAGGAGGAGATACGCAGTATTTT. This gives the protein CASSTSGVAGGGDTQYF.

This clone was seen only once. V usage is TRBV6-5 and J usage is TRBJ2-7; no clear D. CDR3 size: 16 residues. CDR1 is MNHEY and CDR2 is SVGAGI in the germline V gene. V was trimmed by 0 bases and J by 0 bases, leaving 12 bases between them. CDR3 DNA sequence: TGTGCCAGCAGTTACTCGATTCGGTCCTTCTCCTACGAGCAGTACTTC. Protein product: CASSYSIRSFSYEQYF.

The CDR3 sequence is CATSRAAASGRAGELFF. In DNA, the CDR3 is TGTGCCACCAGCAGAGCAGCTGCTAGCGGGAGGGCCGGGGAGCTGTTTTTT. The rearrangement joins TRBV15 to TRBJ2-2, with 12 bases aligning to TRBD2. Germline CDR1 is LNHNV and CDR2 is YYDKDF (reference sequence). The CDR3 loop spans 17 amino acids. J was trimmed by 6 bases and V by 1 base; bases with no gene match: 6.

In its sample, this clone was seen once. This chain links TRBV5-4 with TRBJ2-7; the match to TRBD2 covers 7 bases. This CDR3 region has 15 residues. Germline V lookup: CDR1 SGHNT, CDR2 YYREEE (reference sequence). The J segment lost 0 bases and the V segment lost 4 bases, leaving 7 bases of the junction unmatched. CDR3 amino acids: CASSDLAERSYEQYF. CDR3 nucleotide sequence: TGTGCCAGCAGCGATCTAGCGGAACGCTCCTACGAGCAGTACTTC.

This chain joins TRBV6-4 and TRBJ1-2, with 9 bases aligning to TRBD1. CDR3 length equals 14 residues. CDR1 MRHNA and CDR2 SNTAGT come from the germline V gene. With V trimmed by 5 bases and J by 4 bases, 5 bases remained unmatched. This CDR3 is CASSPDRGTYGYTF. CDR3 nucleotide sequence: TGTGCCAGCAGTCCCGACAGGGGGACCTATGGCTACACCTTC.